Listed below are T cell receptor beta chains from one sample, sequenced in a study of technical replicates of blood from a handful of donors. Some clones are missing from TCRdb's copy, which holds only in-frame ones; the method was immunoSEQ multiplex PCR. The repertoire consists of tens of thousands of clones, with around 93% occurring once and the leading ten covering more than 4%. Sequenced: PBMCs. The receptors originated from a human donor in good health. Some clones in this sample may be carry-over from other donors' samples. Each CDR3 is given with its conserved first and last residue. D genes are given only for firm matches. The size of a clone is reported for some rows only, either as once, few or many, or as a class for expanded clones.

J,D,V,size,CDR3,DNA
TRBJ2-7,TRBD1,TRBV18,.,CASSVDRGYYEQYF,TGTGCCAGCTCAGTGGACAGGGGCTATTACGAGCAGTACTTC
TRBJ1-5,.,TRBV12-5,once,CASGLLNQPQHF,TGTGCTAGTGGTTTACTAAATCAGCCCCAGCATTTT
TRBJ2-7,.,TRBV7-9,.,CASSRDTDNYEQYF,TGTGCCAGCAGCCGGGACACTGATAACTACGAGCAGTACTTC
TRBJ2-5,TRBD1,TRBV5-1,.,CASSVPGGLEETQYF,TGCGCCAGCAGCGTGCCAGGGGGTTTGGAAGAGACCCAGTACTTC
TRBJ2-5,TRBD1,TRBV27,.,CASSHRGSRETQYF,TGTGCCAGCAGTCACAGGGGCTCCCGGGAGACCCAGTACTTC
TRBJ1-1,.,TRBV5-1,.,CASSLSWGWGAEAFF,TGCGCCAGCAGCCTAAGTTGGGGTTGGGGGGCTGAAGCTTTCTTT
TRBJ2-5,TRBD2,TRBV2,.,CASSGTSGKETQYF,TGTGCCAGCAGCGGGACTAGCGGGAAAGAGACCCAGTACTTC
TRBJ1-6,.,TRBV18,.,CASSTPILTHNSPLHF,TGTGCCAGCTCAACGCCAATACTCACCCATAATTCACCCCTCCACTTT
TRBJ2-5,.,TRBV7-7,.,CASSLLGGQETQYF,TGTGCCAGCAGCTTGTTGGGAGGTCAAGAGACCCAGTACTTC
TRBJ2-7,TRBD2,TRBV4-3,.,CASSRTHGRGSYEQYF,TGCGCCAGCAGCCGCACGCACGGGCGGGGGAGCTACGAGCAGTACTTC
TRBJ1-1,TRBD1,TRBV29-1,.,CSVDRPLGTEAFF,TGCAGCGTGGACAGGCCCTTAGGCACTGAAGCTTTCTTT
TRBJ2-5,.,TRBV19,.,CASSIFQGKGTQYF,TGTGCCAGTAGTATATTTCAGGGAAAAGGGACCCAGTACTTC
TRBJ2-7,TRBD1,TRBV4-3,.,CASSQAGTGYEQYF,TGCGCCAGCAGCCAAGCCGGGACAGGTTACGAGCAGTACTTC
TRBJ1-1,.,TRBV5-1,.,CASSPGQF,TGCGCCAGCAGCCCCGGACAGTTT
TRBJ1-2,.,TRBV19,.,CASSRQSDYGYTF,TGTGCCAGTAGCAGACAGAGCGACTATGGCTACACCTTC
TRBJ2-3,.,TRBV27,.,CASSFLQGLTDTQYF,TGTGCCAGCAGTTTCCTCCAGGGGCTGACAGATACGCAGTATTTT
TRBJ1-2,.,TRBV4-2,.,CASSQVGGYTENYGYTF,TGTGCCAGCAGCCAAGTCGGAGGATACACGGAAAACTATGGCTACACCTTC
TRBJ2-7,TRBD1,TRBV19,.,CASSIGTGGPEQYF,TGTGCCAGTAGTATCGGGACAGGGGGGCCCGAGCAGTACTTC
TRBJ2-3,.,TRBV2,.,CASNRVNTDTQYF,TGTGCCAGCAACAGGGTAAACACAGATACGCAGTATTTT
TRBJ2-3,.,TRBV6-1,.,CASSEVVPAGASTDTQYF,TGTGCCAGCAGTGAAGTAGTGCCGGCGGGGGCTAGCACAGATACGCAGTATTTT
TRBJ2-7,.,TRBV10-3,.,CAIRVRDTLSYEQYF,TGTGCCATCAGGGTCCGGGACACCCTCTCCTACGAGCAGTACTTC
TRBJ1-2,.,TRBV6-6,once,CASSSQGADGYTF,TGTGCCAGCAGTTCTCAGGGCGCCGATGGCTACACCTTC
TRBJ2-2,TRBD1,TRBV5-1,.,CASSLETGGTGELFF,TGCGCCAGCAGCTTGGAGACAGGGGGCACCGGGGAGCTGTTTTTT
TRBJ1-4,TRBD1,TRBV6-5,.,CASSVTGVYEKLFF,TGTGCCAGCAGTGTCACAGGGGTGTACGAAAAACTGTTTTTT
TRBJ2-2,.,TRBV15,.,CATSSGGYTGELFF,TGTGCCACCAGCAGTGGCGGGTACACCGGGGAGCTGTTTTTT
TRBJ2-1,.,TRBV9,.,CASSPRSSSYNEQFF,TGTGCCAGCAGCCCCCGGAGTAGCTCCTACAATGAGCAGTTCTTC
TRBJ2-2,.,TRBV7-2,.,CASSLGHQLTGELFF,TGTGCCAGCAGCTTAGGTCATCAACTGACCGGGGAGCTGTTTTTT
TRBJ2-1,.,TRBV2,once,CASSPLGPGEQFF,TGTGCCAGCAGTCCGTTGGGCCCAGGGGAGCAGTTCTTC
TRBJ2-7,.,TRBV4-2,.,CASSNEVARYEQYF,TGTGCCAGCAGTAATGAGGTGGCCCGCTACGAGCAGTACTTC
TRBJ2-3,.,TRBV5-4,.,CASSLVGSESTDTQYF,TGTGCCAGCAGCTTGGTTGGTAGCGAGAGCACAGATACGCAGTATTTT
TRBJ2-3,.,TRBV5-4,once,CASSSMTRGPDTQYF,TGTGCCAGCAGCTCCATGACTAGGGGACCGGATACGCAGTATTTT
TRBJ2-5,.,TRBV13,.,CASSSRQFQETQYF,TGTGCCAGCAGCTCTCGACAGTTCCAAGAGACCCAGTACTTC
TRBJ1-2,.,TRBV19,.,CASKNNGAYYGYTF,TGTGCCAGTAAGAACAATGGGGCCTACTATGGCTACACCTTC
TRBJ2-5,TRBD2,TRBV30,.,CAWTESAGAETQYF,TGTGCCTGGACCGAGTCGGCGGGAGCAGAGACCCAGTACTTC
TRBJ2-6,.,TRBV11-3,.,CASSPGHRSSGANVLTF,TGTGCCAGCAGCCCGGGACACCGCAGCTCTGGGGCCAACGTCCTGACTTTC
TRBJ2-1,TRBD2,TRBV7-2,.,CASSRGGGAYNEQFF,TGTGCCAGCAGCAGGGGCGGGGGAGCCTACAATGAGCAGTTCTTC
TRBJ2-7,.,TRBV5-4,once,CASSRQATYEQYF,TGTGCCAGCAGCCGACAGGCCACCTACGAGCAGTACTTC
TRBJ2-5,.,TRBV7-8,.,CASSTHWAEETQYF,TGTGCCAGCAGCACACACTGGGCAGAAGAGACCCAGTACTTC
TRBJ1-4,.,TRBV6-5,.,CASSPEGGNEKLFF,TGTGCCAGCAGCCCCGAAGGGGGTAATGAAAAACTGTTTTTT
TRBJ2-5,TRBD2,TRBV6-1,.,CASSAYRTSGEETQYF,TGTGCCAGCAGTGCCTATCGGACTAGCGGTGAAGAGACCCAGTACTTC
TRBJ2-3,TRBD2,TRBV7-2,.,CASSLLAGGSDTQYF,TGTGCCAGCAGCCTACTAGCGGGAGGATCAGATACGCAGTATTTT